One and the same sample provided the 5 T cell receptor beta chains below, sequenced in a study of T cell changes during pregnancy in multiple sclerosis (dated by TCRdb to 2018 to 2020). Libraries were constructed by the immunoSEQ multiplex PCR assay. Held by TCRdb, this immuneACCESS table contains in-frame sequences only and omits some clones. Under half of the omission traces to an unresolved V gene where checked; the cause of the rest is unknown. Counted in this sample were almost 65,000 clones; 92% of them appeared once. The ten largest clonotypes hold about 2.5% of the sample. Sequenced material: peripheral blood, taken in the first trimester of pregnancy. The receptor source for this set is a female donor with multiple sclerosis, enrolled in a pregnancy study.

This clone was recorded once. The chain couples TRBV29-1 to TRBJ1-1, with 8 bases identical to TRBD1. The ends lost 6 bases at V and 12 bases at J; junction bases unmatched: 6. Germline loops: CDR1 SQVTM, CDR2 ANQGSEA. This CDR3 spans 10 amino acids. The CDR3 coding sequence is TGCAGCGTGCGACAGGGGAGGTCTTTCTTT. Translating it yields CSVRQGRSFF.

This clone has only one observation. V usage is TRBV5-4 and J usage is TRBJ2-1; maybe TRBD2 (6 bases). Germline CDR1 SGHNT, CDR2 YYREEE (reference sequence). V was shortened by 2 bases and J by 7 bases, with 10 bases between the two germline ends. This CDR3 has 13 residues. As DNA, the CDR3 is TGTGCCAGCAGCTTCCGGAGGGAGAATGAGCAGTTCTTC. Its protein is CASSFRRENEQFF.

The chain recombines TRBV27 with TRBJ2-5; D unclear. V dropped 5 bases and J dropped 1 base, with 11 bases sitting between them. Germline loops: CDR1 MNHEY, CDR2 SMNVEV (reference sequence). There are 14 residues in the CDR3. CDR3 region: CASSQRRFQETQYF. Written as DNA, the CDR3 is TGTGCCAGCAGTCAACGCAGATTCCAAGAGACCCAGTACTTC.

The chain combines TRBV9 with TRBJ2-2; 9 positions agree with TRBD1. Unmatched junction bases numbered 8, after V lost 4 bases and J lost 7 bases. Germline V gene data show CDR1 as SGDLS and CDR2 as YYNGEE. The CDR3 runs 15 residues. CDR3: CASSRRQGGNGELFF. CDR3 sequence (DNA): TGTGCCAGCAGCAGACGACAGGGGGGGAACGGGGAGCTGTTTTTT.

The chain recombines TRBV6-4 with TRBJ2-3, with 8 bases identical to TRBD2. Germline CDR1 and CDR2: MRHNA and SNTAGT. The V and J ends lost 4 bases and 4 bases, in that order; junction bases with no gene match: 16. The CDR3 length is 18 residues. The CDR3 loop reads CASSVPPRGGQVADTQYF. The CDR3 region has the DNA TGTGCCAGCAGTGTCCCCCCTCGGGGGGGGCAAGTCGCAGATACGCAGTATTTT.